This T cell receptor beta chain originates from a study of blood T cell repertoires in COVID-19. Assay used: immunoSEQ multiplex PCR; TCRdb lists only in-frame clones, some missing. The sample holds about 270,000 clones, approximately 86% seen once. This clone has more than one count but fewer than ten. Germline values: CDR1 DFQATT, CDR2 SNEGSKA (reference sequence). V lost 3 bases to trimming and J lost 6 bases, with 18 bases between them. The CDR3 length is 14 residues. The receptor comes from a man between 40 and 49 years old with active or convalescent COVID-19. The chain links TRBV20-1 to TRBJ2-7, with D possibly being TRBD1 (5 bases). Sequencing was performed on peripheral blood. Written as DNA, the CDR3 is TGCAGTGCTAGTTACCCCTCCGTTCAGGGCGAGCAGTACTTC. Translation: CSASYPSVQGEQYF.